This is a list of T cell receptor beta chains from one sample in a study of shared T cell receptors in the human thymus. Only in-frame clones appear in the TCRdb table, and some are missing; sequencing was by immunoSEQ multiplex PCR. The table shows hundreds of thousands of clones, with 80% to 90% occurring only once. These data were likewise used in another study, on human thymus T cells.

The sample taken for sequencing was thymocytes. These receptors all stem from a boy under two years old with a congenital heart defect. Both conserved end residues are part of each CDR3. Each record gives: clone size, J gene, D gene, V gene, CDR3 DNA, CDR3 protein. A D gene is named only where the DNA matches it firmly. Not every row has a clone size; where given, it reads once, few, many or a size class.

NA | TRBJ1-2 | NA | TRBV11-2 | TGTGCCAGCAGCTTAGAAAACAGGAACTATGGCTACACCTTC | CASSLENRNYGYTF
once | TRBJ2-1 | NA | TRBV7-3 | TGTGCCAGCAGTTCAACCCTCGGGGGACGCTATTACAATGAGCAGTTCTTC | CASSSTLGGRYYNEQFF
NA | TRBJ1-1 | NA | TRBV9 | TGTGCCAGCAGCGTCAAGCTGAACACTGAAGCTTTCTTT | CASSVKLNTEAFF
NA | TRBJ1-4 | NA | TRBV5-4 | TGTGCCAGCAGCTTGTATAATGAAAAACTGTTTTTT | CASSLYNEKLFF
NA | TRBJ1-1 | NA | TRBV6-1 | TGTGCCAGCAGTGAGGGGGGTATGAACACTGAAGCTTTCTTT | CASSEGGMNTEAFF
NA | TRBJ2-1 | NA | TRBV9 | TGTGCCAGCAGCGTAGTGTCTAGTGGTTCCTACAATGAGCAGTTCTTC | CASSVVSSGSYNEQFF
NA | TRBJ2-3 | TRBD2 | TRBV28 | TGTGCCAGCAGTTTCGGTGGGACTAGCGGGAGCACAGATACGCAGTATTTT | CASSFGGTSGSTDTQYF
NA | TRBJ2-1 | TRBD2 | TRBV9 | TGTGCCAGCAGCGTGGAGAGGACTAGCTCCTACAATGAGCAGTTCTTC | CASSVERTSSYNEQFF
NA | TRBJ1-1 | NA | TRBV5-1 | TGCGCCAGCAGCCCCCGCCAGGGATCAGTCGTCAAACCTGAAGCTTTCTTT | CASSPRQGSVVKPEAFF
NA | TRBJ1-2 | NA | TRBV2 | TGTGCCAGCATAATGACTGAAGCAAATGGCTACACCTTC | CASIMTEANGYTF
NA | TRBJ2-2 | NA | TRBV13 | TGTGCCAGCAGCACGACCTCGGGAGCCCGGGCGACCGGGGAGCTGTTTTTT | CASSTTSGARATGELFF
NA | TRBJ1-2 | NA | TRBV29-1 | TGCAGCGTTGAAGAAAGAAAGGGGGATGGCTACACCTTC | CSVEERKGDGYTF
NA | TRBJ1-1 | NA | TRBV2 | TGTGCCAGCACAGCCAGGATGAACACTGAAGCTTTCTTT | CASTARMNTEAFF
NA | TRBJ2-1 | TRBD2 | TRBV6-5 | TGTGCCAGCAGTTACGGTTTACTAGCGGGGGACAATGAGCAGTTCTTC | CASSYGLLAGDNEQFF
NA | TRBJ1-1 | NA | TRBV5-6 | TGTGCCAGCAGCAGGACAGTCAACATGAACACTGAAGCTTTCTTT | CASSRTVNMNTEAFF
once | TRBJ1-2 | NA | TRBV18 | TGTGCCAGCTCACCCTGGGACATCCCTAACTATGGCTACACCTTC | CASSPWDIPNYGYTF
NA | TRBJ2-3 | NA | TRBV30 | TGTGCCTGGAGTACGAGGCGGCTTAGCACAGATACGCAGTATTTT | CAWSTRRLSTDTQYF
NA | TRBJ2-7 | TRBD1 | TRBV10-3 | TGTGCCACGTCCGGGACAGGGGACGAGCAGTACTTC | CATSGTGDEQYF
NA | TRBJ1-2 | TRBD1 | TRBV5-1 | TGCGCCAGCAGCAACGACAGGGGGCGCAAAACCTATGGCTACACCTTC | CASSNDRGRKTYGYTF
NA | TRBJ1-6 | TRBD1 | TRBV7-9 | TGTGCCAATGGGGACCGGGACAGTACACCCCTCCACTTT | CANGDRDSTPLHF
NA | TRBJ2-5 | NA | TRBV7-2 | TGTGCCAGCAGCTTAAGGGGCTCCGGGGAGACCCAGTACTTC | CASSLRGSGETQYF
NA | TRBJ2-1 | NA | TRBV27 | TGTGCCAGCAACAAACCGGACAGCTACAATGAGCAGTTCTTC | CASNKPDSYNEQFF
NA | TRBJ2-3 | NA | TRBV9 | TGTGCCAGCAGCCGGACAGATACGCAGTATTTT | CASSRTDTQYF
once | TRBJ1-5 | NA | TRBV6-6 | TGTGCCAGCAGTTCGCAGAATCAGCCCCAGCATTTT | CASSSQNQPQHF
NA | TRBJ2-2 | TRBD1 | TRBV11-3 | TGTGCCAGCAGCTTATCCGGGACAGGGGGCGCCCCCGGGGAGCTGTTTTTT | CASSLSGTGGAPGELFF
once | TRBJ2-1 | NA | TRBV5-1 | TGCGCCAGCAGTATTATACTAGCCGCGGACAATGAGCAGTTCTTC | CASSIILAADNEQFF
NA | TRBJ1-3 | NA | TRBV12-5 | TGTGCAACTACACAGGGCTATGGAAACACCATATATTTT | CATTQGYGNTIYF
NA | TRBJ2-2 | TRBD1 | TRBV7-2 | TGTGCCAGCAGCTTTGACAGGGCGAACACCGGGGAGCTGTTTTTT | CASSFDRANTGELFF
NA | TRBJ2-1 | NA | TRBV27 | TGTGCCAGCAGTTTAGGGCCGGGGAACTCCTACAATGAGCAGTTCTTC | CASSLGPGNSYNEQFF
NA | TRBJ2-2 | TRBD2 | TRBV7-2 | TGTGCCAGCAGCTCCAATCAAAGCGGGGGGGGAATAAACGGGGAGCTGTTTTTT | CASSSNQSGGGINGELFF
NA | TRBJ1-6 | TRBD1 | TRBV6-1 | TGTGCCAGCAGTGACTGGACAGGGGGCAATTCACCCCTCCACTTT | CASSDWTGGNSPLHF
NA | TRBJ2-1 | NA | TRBV7-9 | TGTGCCAGCAGCCCCGTCGGCGGGCCCGTGGATGAGCAGTTCTTC | CASSPVGGPVDEQFF
once | TRBJ2-1 | NA | TRBV30 | TGTGCCTGGAGTGTAGTGCGGGCCGAAAGCTCCTACAATGAGCAGTTCTTC | CAWSVVRAESSYNEQFF
NA | TRBJ2-7 | TRBD1 | TRBV7-2 | TGTGCCAGCAGCTTAGGGAAGGGGGCAGTGGGTAACGAGCAGTACTTC | CASSLGKGAVGNEQYF
NA | TRBJ2-5 | NA | TRBV9 | TGTGCCAGCAGCGTAGCTACGGGGGACAGCCGACAAGTAGAGACCCAGTACTTC | CASSVATGDSRQVETQYF
NA | TRBJ2-7 | NA | TRBV7-2 | TGTGCCAGACCAGAAGGGACACTCCTCGGGAAGTACTTC | CARPEGTLLGKYF
NA | TRBJ1-4 | TRBD1 | TRBV30 | TGTGCCTTTGATAAAAACCGGGACAGAGAAGCAACTAATGAAAAACTGTTTTTT | CAFDKNRDREATNEKLFF
NA | TRBJ1-1 | NA | TRBV28 | TGTGCCAGCAGTTTTTCGGTACAGGAATATAACACTGAAGCTTTCTTT | CASSFSVQEYNTEAFF
NA | TRBJ1-1 | NA | TRBV28 | TGTGCCAGCAGTTTAATCGTGAACACTGAAGCTTTCTTT | CASSLIVNTEAFF
NA | TRBJ1-4 | NA | TRBV4-3 | TGCGCCAGCAGCCAAGAAGGAGGCCTCTCCGATGAAAAACTGTTTTTT | CASSQEGGLSDEKLFF
NA | TRBJ2-7 | NA | TRBV5-5 | TGTGCCAGCAGCTTGGACAGGGCTTATGTCCCCTCCTACGAGCAGTACTTC | CASSLDRAYVPSYEQYF
few | TRBJ1-2 | NA | TRBV27 | TGTGCCAGCAGTTCAGAGCGAAACTATGGCTACACCTTC | CASSSERNYGYTF
NA | TRBJ1-1 | TRBD1 | TRBV4-3 | TGCGCCAGCAGCCAAGATACCGGGGCAGGGGGTCCACCAATGAACACTGAAGCTTTCTTT | CASSQDTGAGGPPMNTEAFF
NA | TRBJ2-7 | TRBD2 | TRBV7-8 | TGTGCCAGCAGCTTAGCCATGGGGGGGTACGAGCAGTACTTC | CASSLAMGGYEQYF
NA | TRBJ1-4 | TRBD1 | TRBV4-2 | TGTGCCAGCAGCCACCCTAAGGACAGGGCATATAATGAAAAACTGTTTTTT | CASSHPKDRAYNEKLFF
NA | TRBJ2-4 | TRBD2 | TRBV30 | TGTGCCTGCCTTTCTCTAAGCGGGGGTAAGGCAAAAAACATTCAGTACTTC | CACLSLSGGKAKNIQYF
NA | TRBJ2-7 | NA | TRBV29-1 | TGCAGCGTTGTCCTGAGGGCCGGCGGGTACGAGCAGTACTTC | CSVVLRAGGYEQYF
NA | TRBJ2-7 | NA | TRBV5-6 | TGTGCCAGCAGCTTTGGGGAGGGGGGCCACGAGCAGTACTTC | CASSFGEGGHEQYF
NA | TRBJ2-5 | TRBD2 | TRBV2 | TGTGCCAGCAGTTCCGCGCGGGGGGGAGGCGGAGAGACCCAGTACTTC | CASSSARGGGGETQYF